This is a list of T cell receptor beta chains from one sample in a study of T cell repertoires in cytomegalovirus infection. TCRdb re-analysed the reads in MiXCR, keeping a single row per CDR3 protein. The profile shows about 51,000 distinct CDR3 sequences, roughly 20% of them singletons. Their antigens remain unidentified. The input for sequencing was CD8+ T cells from cultured PBMCs, taken from culture after CMV antigen stimulation. Every receptor here comes from a human donor in good health (CMV status not recorded). Some clones in this sample may be carry-over from other donors' samples. Each CDR3 is given with its conserved first and last residue. The order of the fields is J gene, V gene, CDR3 protein.

J: TRBJ1-2
V: TRBV7-9
CDR3: CASSLSGVDYGYTF

J: TRBJ2-1
V: TRBV25-1
CDR3: CASSPYNEQFF

J: TRBJ2-7
V: TRBV7-8
CDR3: CASSSRPGQGYEQYF

J: TRBJ2-2
V: TRBV6-2/TRBV6-3
CDR3: CASIYDRGIHTGKLFF

J: TRBJ2-7
V: TRBV7-2
CDR3: CASSLDGVAYEQYF

J: TRBJ1-1
V: TRBV7-6
CDR3: CASFTGNTEAFF

J: TRBJ2-7
V: TRBV7-6
CDR3: CASSLGLCRQAWSEQYF

J: TRBJ2-1
V: TRBV7-3
CDR3: CASSPGGAPNNEQFF

J: TRBJ1-5
V: TRBV12-3/TRBV12-4
CDR3: CASSFGGSNQPQHF

J: TRBJ1-5
V: TRBV9
CDR3: CASSLGTGTFNQPQHF

J: TRBJ2-5
V: TRBV7-8
CDR3: CASSKPGIGARDQYF

J: TRBJ2-3
V: TRBV29-1
CDR3: CSVDSDSTDTQYF

J: TRBJ2-1
V: TRBV7-9
CDR3: CASSSTGTDSYNEQFF

J: TRBJ2-7
V: TRBV7-8
CDR3: CASSAPGQVYEQYF

J: TRBJ2-7
V: TRBV7-9
CDR3: CASSSPFGYEQYF

J: TRBJ2-5
V: TRBV7-9
CDR3: CASSETGGKETQYF

J: TRBJ2-7
V: TRBV7-9
CDR3: CASSALEGTYEQYF

J: TRBJ2-5
V: TRBV11-2
CDR3: CASSPPGLTETQYF

J: TRBJ2-1
V: TRBV11-2
CDR3: CASSYAFTGHLNSYNEQFF

J: TRBJ1-1
V: TRBV27
CDR3: CASSLFWGNTEAFF

J: TRBJ1-6
V: TRBV6-6
CDR3: CASSATGEWSPLHF

J: TRBJ2-7
V: TRBV7-6
CDR3: CASSPRAVDEQYF

J: TRBJ2-7
V: TRBV24-1
CDR3: CATSVPGNGEQYF

J: TRBJ2-7
V: TRBV27
CDR3: CASSPRDGSYEQYF

J: TRBJ2-5
V: TRBV7-8
CDR3: CASSYFQGGETQYF

J: TRBJ2-5
V: TRBV28
CDR3: CASSQIGHNLQETQYF

J: TRBJ2-1
V: TRBV7-2
CDR3: CASRTSGVQYSYNEQFF

J: TRBJ2-7
V: TRBV7-6
CDR3: CASSSGQGAGEQYF

J: TRBJ2-5
V: TRBV27
CDR3: CASSLTGTSGQETQYF

J: TRBJ2-1
V: TRBV2
CDR3: CASSDNSYNEQFF

J: TRBJ2-7
V: TRBV5-1
CDR3: CASSLRDTYEQYF

J: TRBJ2-2
V: TRBV11-2
CDR3: CASGGKGELFF

J: TRBJ2-7
V: TRBV7-2
CDR3: CASRGTGKPYEQYF

J: TRBJ1-6
V: TRBV7-9
CDR3: CASSAGDYNSPLHF

J: TRBJ2-4
V: TRBV4-1
CDR3: CASSQEATLAKNIQYF

J: TRBJ2-1
V: TRBV10-2
CDR3: CASSDLSPYNEQFF

J: TRBJ1-2
V: TRBV7-2
CDR3: CASSLPAAYYGYTF

J: TRBJ1-2
V: TRBV12-3/TRBV12-4
CDR3: CASSFSVTLNRDRANYGYTF